These 9 T cell receptor beta chains came from one sample sequenced in a study of shared clonotypes between healthy human individuals. Using immunoSEQ multiplex PCR, the repertoire was profiled, and TCRdb retains in-frame clones only, with some absent. The sample lists more than 550,000 clones; roughly two thirds were seen once. The source material was memory CD4+ T cells sorted from blood. Specified subset: CD45RA-negative fraction. The source is a woman in her 30s in good health.

A single count supports this clone. V and J are TRBV5-1 and TRBJ2-1; perhaps TRBD2 as D (6 bases). V was shortened by 3 bases and J by 2 bases, with 9 bases between the two germline ends. This CDR3 region has 14 residues. Germline V gene lookup returns CDR1 SGHRS and CDR2 YFSETQ. The CDR3 spells CASSWGTAYNEQFF. The CDR3 DNA is TGCGCCAGCAGCTGGGGGACTGCCTACAATGAGCAGTTCTTC. The full variable domain, in which reference TRBV5-1 and TRBJ2-1 provide the parts outside the CDR3, is KAGVTQTPRYLIKTRGQQVTLSCSPISGHRSVSWYQQTPGQGLQFLFEYFSETQRNKGNFPGRFSGRQFSNSRSEMNVSTLELGDSALYLCASSWGTAYNEQFFGPGTRLTVL.

The CDR3 region has the DNA TGCGCCAGCAGCTCTAGCGGGAGTTACAATGAGCAGTTCTTC. This codes for CASSSSGSYNEQFF. The gene calls are TRBV5-1 and TRBJ2-1, with 10 nucleotides matching TRBD2. The germline V gene has CDR1 SGHRS and CDR2 YFSETQ. V shed 3 bases and J 4 bases; nucleotides not matched to a gene: 1. The CDR3 has 14 residues.

This clone has more than one count but fewer than ten. The chain uses TRBV6-4 and TRBJ1-1; 9 bases line up with TRBD1. The CDR3 covers 13 residues. The ends lost 2 bases at V and 11 bases at J; junction bases unmatched: 6. In germline, CDR1 is MRHNA, CDR2 SNTAGT. As DNA, the CDR3 is TGTGCCAGCAGTGACGACAGGGGGACCGCGGCTTTCTTT. Its protein product is CASSDDRGTAAFF.

This clone was observed a few times. J is TRBJ2-2 and V is TRBV10-3; 8 bases map to TRBD1. The CDR3 consists of 14 residues. CDR1 and CDR2 (germline): ENHRY, SYGVKD. V shed 4 bases, J shed 4 bases, and the junction held 2 bases outside the gene matches. CDR3: CAISVQGGTGELFF. The CDR3 DNA reads as TGTGCCATCAGTGTACAGGGGGGCACCGGGGAGCTGTTTTTT.

The V and J genes are TRBV9 and TRBJ2-1; 7 bases fit TRBD2. The CDR3 extends over 17 amino acids. The V segment lost 4 bases and the J segment 0 bases; nucleotides outside the gene matches: 10. Germline lookup yields CDR1 SGDLS and CDR2 YYNGEE. The CDR3 nucleotides are TGTGCCAGCAGCCCCTCCTGGGGGGGAAGCTCCTACAATGAGCAGTTCTTC. Its translation is CASSPSWGGSSYNEQFF.

This clone was seen more than once but under ten times. V is TRBV30 and J is TRBJ1-6; 7 bases are a match to TRBD1. The CDR3 spans 15 residues. Germline values: CDR1 GTSNPN, CDR2 SVGIG (reference sequence). Trimming cost V 2 bases and J 10 bases; bases outside gene matches: 11. CDR3 nucleotide sequence: TGTGCCTGGAGTTACAGGGGCCGGGCCCGGTCACCCCTCCACTTT. Amino acids: CAWSYRGRARSPLHF.

This clone was detected once. The CDR3 loop reads CASRWSRDGGNQPQHF. The CDR3 nucleotides are TGTGCCAGCCGATGGTCCAGGGACGGGGGCAATCAGCCCCAGCATTTT. The chain recombines TRBV6-6 with TRBJ1-5; tentative D call: TRBD1 (5 bases). Deletions cut 8 bases from V and 2 bases from J, with 19 bases between. The germline gives CDR1 MNHNY, CDR2 SVGAGI (reference sequence). There are 16 residues in the CDR3.

This chain connects TRBV7-8 to TRBJ2-5; TRBD1 matches at 11 bases. CDR1 and CDR2 (germline): SGHVS, FQNEAQ. The junction had 5 bases not matched to a gene; V was cut back by 5 bases and J by 9 bases. The CDR3 loop spans 13 amino acids. CDR3 loop: CASSPGTGGSQYF. In DNA, the CDR3 is TGTGCCAGCAGCCCCGGGACAGGGGGTTCCCAGTACTTC. The full variable domain, rest sourced from reference TRBV7-8 and TRBJ2-5, is GAGVSQSPRYKVAKRGQDVALRCDPISGHVSLFWYQQALGQGPEFLTYFQNEAQLDKSGLPSDRFFAERPEGSVSTLKIQRTQQEDSAVYLCASSPGTGGSQYFGPGTRLLVL.

This clone turned up a few times. This rearrangement joins TRBV27 to TRBJ1-1; D may be TRBD1 (5 bases). The CDR3 length is 14 residues. V lost 3 bases to trimming and J lost 10 bases, with 18 bases between them. Germline CDR1 and CDR2: MNHEY and SMNVEV (reference sequence). CDR3 region: CASSFPGVGGTAFF. Here the CDR3 DNA reads TGTGCCAGCAGTTTTCCGGGGGTGGGGGGTACAGCTTTCTTT.